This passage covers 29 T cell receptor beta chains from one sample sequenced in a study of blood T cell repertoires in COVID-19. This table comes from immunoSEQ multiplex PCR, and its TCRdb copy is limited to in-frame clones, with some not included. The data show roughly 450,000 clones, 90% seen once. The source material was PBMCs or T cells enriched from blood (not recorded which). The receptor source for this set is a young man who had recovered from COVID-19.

The CDR3 reads CASSAWGQDLIGGPYTIYF. CDR3 nucleotides: TGTGCCAGCAGCGCGTGGGGACAGGACTTAATTGGGGGTCCATACACCATATATTTT. The chain is built from TRBV7-9 and TRBJ1-3, with TRBD1 matching over 8 bases. Looked up from germline, CDR1 is SEHNR and CDR2 is FQNEAQ (reference sequence). The CDR3 consists of 19 residues. J was trimmed by 8 bases and V by 5 bases; bases with no gene match: 23.

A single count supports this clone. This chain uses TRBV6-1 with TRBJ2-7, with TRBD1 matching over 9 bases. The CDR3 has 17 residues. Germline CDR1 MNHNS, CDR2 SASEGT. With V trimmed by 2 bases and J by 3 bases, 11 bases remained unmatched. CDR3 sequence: CASSEKISTGGHYEQYF. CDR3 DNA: TGTGCCAGCAGTGAAAAAATTTCGACAGGGGGACACTACGAGCAGTACTTC.

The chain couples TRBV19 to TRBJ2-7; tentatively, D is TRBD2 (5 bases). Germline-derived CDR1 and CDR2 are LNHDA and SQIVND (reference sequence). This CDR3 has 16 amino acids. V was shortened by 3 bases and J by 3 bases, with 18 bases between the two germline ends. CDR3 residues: CASSMFSGREVYEQYF. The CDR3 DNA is TGTGCCAGTAGTATGTTTTCGGGGAGAGAGGTCTACGAGCAGTACTTC.

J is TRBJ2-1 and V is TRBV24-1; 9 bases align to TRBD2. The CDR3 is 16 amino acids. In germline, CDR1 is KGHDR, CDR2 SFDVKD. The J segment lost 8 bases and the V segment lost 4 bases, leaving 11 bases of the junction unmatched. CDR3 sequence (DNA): TGTGCCACCAGTGACCGACTAGCGGAGGCGCCGGATGAGCAGTTCTTC. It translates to CATSDRLAEAPDEQFF.

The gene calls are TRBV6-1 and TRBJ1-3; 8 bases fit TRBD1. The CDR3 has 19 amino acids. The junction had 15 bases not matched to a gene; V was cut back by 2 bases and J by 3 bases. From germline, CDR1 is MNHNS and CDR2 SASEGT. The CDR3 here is CASSESWGTGPGLGNTIYF. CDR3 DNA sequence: TGTGCCAGCAGTGAATCATGGGGGACAGGCCCGGGGCTTGGAAACACCATATATTTT.

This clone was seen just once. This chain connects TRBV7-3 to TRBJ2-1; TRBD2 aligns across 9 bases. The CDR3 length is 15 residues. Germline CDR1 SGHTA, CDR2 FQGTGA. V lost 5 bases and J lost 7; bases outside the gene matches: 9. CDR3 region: CASSPIAGAINEQFF. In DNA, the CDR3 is TGTGCCAGCAGCCCGATAGCGGGAGCAATAAATGAGCAGTTCTTC.

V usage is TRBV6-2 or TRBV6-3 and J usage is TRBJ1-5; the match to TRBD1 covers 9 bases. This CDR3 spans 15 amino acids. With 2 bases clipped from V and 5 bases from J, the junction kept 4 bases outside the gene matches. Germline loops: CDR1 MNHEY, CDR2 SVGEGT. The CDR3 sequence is CASSYGGTGHQPQHF. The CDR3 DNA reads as TGTGCCAGCAGTTACGGGGGGACAGGGCATCAGCCCCAGCATTTT.

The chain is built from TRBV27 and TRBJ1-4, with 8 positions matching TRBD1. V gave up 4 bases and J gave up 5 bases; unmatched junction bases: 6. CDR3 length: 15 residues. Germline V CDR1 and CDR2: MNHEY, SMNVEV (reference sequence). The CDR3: CASSSKGDRNEKLFF. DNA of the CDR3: TGTGCCAGCAGTTCTAAGGGGGACAGGAATGAAAAACTGTTTTTT.

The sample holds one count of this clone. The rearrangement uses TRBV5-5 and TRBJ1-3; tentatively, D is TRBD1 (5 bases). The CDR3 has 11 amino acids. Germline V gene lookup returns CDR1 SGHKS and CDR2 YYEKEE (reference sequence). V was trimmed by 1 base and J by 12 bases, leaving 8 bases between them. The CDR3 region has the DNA TGTGCCAGCAGCTTGCAGGGCCGCATATATTTT. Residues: CASSLQGRIYF.

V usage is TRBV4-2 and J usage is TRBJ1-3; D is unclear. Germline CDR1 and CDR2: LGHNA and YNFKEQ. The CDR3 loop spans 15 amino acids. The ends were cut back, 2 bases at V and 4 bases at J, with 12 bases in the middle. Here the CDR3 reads CASSQRESPGNTIYF. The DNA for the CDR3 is TGTGCCAGCAGCCAAAGGGAGTCACCGGGAAACACCATATATTTT.

DNA of the CDR3: TGTGCCAGTAGATCCGGGACAGGTGGGACCGGGGAGCTGTTTTTT. This encodes CASRSGTGGTGELFF. The chain recombines TRBV19 with TRBJ2-2, with TRBD1 matching over 8 bases. The germline gives CDR1 LNHDA, CDR2 SQIVND (reference sequence). With V trimmed by 6 bases and J by 5 bases, 8 bases remained unmatched. There are 15 residues in the CDR3.

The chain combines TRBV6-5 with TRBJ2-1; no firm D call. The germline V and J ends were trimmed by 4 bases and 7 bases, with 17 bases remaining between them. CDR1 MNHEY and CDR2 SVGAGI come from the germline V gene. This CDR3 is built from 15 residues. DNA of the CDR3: TGTGCCAGCAGTTCAACCCTTGGCAGGTCTAATGAGCAGTTCTTC. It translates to CASSSTLGRSNEQFF.

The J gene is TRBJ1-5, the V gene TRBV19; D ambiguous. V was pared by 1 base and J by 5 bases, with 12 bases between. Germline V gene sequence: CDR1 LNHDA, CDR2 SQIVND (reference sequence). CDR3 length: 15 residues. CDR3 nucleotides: TGTGCCAGTAGTATAGTAATTTCTGGCTATCAGCCCCAGCATTTT. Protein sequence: CASSIVISGYQPQHF.

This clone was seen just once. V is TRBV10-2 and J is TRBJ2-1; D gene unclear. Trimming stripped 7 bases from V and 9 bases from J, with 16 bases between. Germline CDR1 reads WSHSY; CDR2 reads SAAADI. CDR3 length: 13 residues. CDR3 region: CASTHLVFREQFF. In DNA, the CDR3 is TGCGCCAGCACTCACCTAGTATTTCGTGAGCAGTTCTTC.

CDR3 DNA sequence: TGTGCCAGCAGCAAGCTACAGGAGGGGACTGAAGCTTTCTTT. Protein product: CASSKLQEGTEAFF. The V call is TRBV6-5, the J call TRBJ1-1; TRBD1 might be the D (5 bases). From germline, CDR1 is MNHEY and CDR2 SVGAGI. The germline V and J ends were trimmed by 6 bases and 5 bases, with 16 bases remaining between them. This CDR3 comprises 14 residues.

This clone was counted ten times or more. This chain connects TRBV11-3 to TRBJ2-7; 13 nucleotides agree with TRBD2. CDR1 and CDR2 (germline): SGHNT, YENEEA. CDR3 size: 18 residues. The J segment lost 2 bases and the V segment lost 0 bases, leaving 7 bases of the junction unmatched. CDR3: CASSLDRFGTSGTYEQYF. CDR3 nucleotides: TGTGCCAGCAGCTTAGACCGTTTTGGGACTAGCGGGACCTACGAGCAGTACTTC.

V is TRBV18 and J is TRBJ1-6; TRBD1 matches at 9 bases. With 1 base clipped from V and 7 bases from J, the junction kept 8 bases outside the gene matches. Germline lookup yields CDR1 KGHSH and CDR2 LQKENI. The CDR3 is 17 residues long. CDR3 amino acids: CASSPQPGGQGNSPLHF. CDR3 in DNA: TGTGCCAGCTCACCACAGCCAGGTGGACAGGGGAATTCACCCCTCCACTTT.

The CDR3 nucleotides are TGTGCCAGCAGTTCCCATGGAGGGCCCAATGAAAAACTGTTTTTT. It yields the protein CASSSHGGPNEKLFF. V gene TRBV28 combines with J gene TRBJ1-4; D is uncertain. Germline V gene lookup returns CDR1 MDHEN and CDR2 SYDVKM. The CDR3 contains 15 residues. V was shortened by 4 bases and J by 5 bases, with 14 bases between the two germline ends. Combining the CDR3 with reference TRBV28 and TRBJ1-4 gives the whole variable domain DVKVTQSSRYLVKRTGEKVFLECVQDMDHENMFWYRQDPGLGLRLIYFSYDVKMKEKGDIPEGYSVSREKKERFSLILESASTNQTSMYLCASSSHGGPNEKLFFGSGTQLSVL.

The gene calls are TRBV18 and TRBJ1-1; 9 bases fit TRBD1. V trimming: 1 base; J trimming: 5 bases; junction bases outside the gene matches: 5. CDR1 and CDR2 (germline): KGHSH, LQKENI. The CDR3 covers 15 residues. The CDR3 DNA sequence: TGTGCCAGCTCACCACAAACAGGGGGCCAGACTGAAGCTTTCTTT. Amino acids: CASSPQTGGQTEAFF.

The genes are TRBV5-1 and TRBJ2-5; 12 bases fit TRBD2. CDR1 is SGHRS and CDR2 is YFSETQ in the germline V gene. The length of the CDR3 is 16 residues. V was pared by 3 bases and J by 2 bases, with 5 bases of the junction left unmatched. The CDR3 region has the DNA TGCGCCAGCAGCTCTGGGACTAGCGGGTTACAAGAGACCCAGTACTTC. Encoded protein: CASSSGTSGLQETQYF.

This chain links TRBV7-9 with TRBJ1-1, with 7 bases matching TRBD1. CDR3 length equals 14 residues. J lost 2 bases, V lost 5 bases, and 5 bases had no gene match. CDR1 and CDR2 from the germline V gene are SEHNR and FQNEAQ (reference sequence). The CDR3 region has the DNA TGTGCCAGCAGCGGAGACAGGGTAAACACTGAAGCTTTCTTT. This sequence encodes CASSGDRVNTEAFF.

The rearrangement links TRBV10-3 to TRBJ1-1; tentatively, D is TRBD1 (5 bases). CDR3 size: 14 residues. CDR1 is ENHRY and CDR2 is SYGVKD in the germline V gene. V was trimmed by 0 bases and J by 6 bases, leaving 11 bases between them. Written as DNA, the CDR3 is TGTGCCATCAGTGAGTCGGGGGGGGACCCTGAAGCTTTCTTT. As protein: CAISESGGDPEAFF.

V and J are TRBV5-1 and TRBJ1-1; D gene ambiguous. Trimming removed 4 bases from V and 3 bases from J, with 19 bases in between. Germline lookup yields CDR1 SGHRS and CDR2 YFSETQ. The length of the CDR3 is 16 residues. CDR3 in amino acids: CASSPAIRGRDTEAFF. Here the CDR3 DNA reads TGCGCCAGCAGCCCGGCGATCCGAGGGAGGGACACTGAAGCTTTCTTT.

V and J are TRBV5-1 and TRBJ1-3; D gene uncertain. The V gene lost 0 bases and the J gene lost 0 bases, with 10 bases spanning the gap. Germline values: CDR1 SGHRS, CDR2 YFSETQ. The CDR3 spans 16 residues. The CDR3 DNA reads TGCGCCAGCAGCTTGGCCACTGGTTACTCTGGAAACACCATATATTTT. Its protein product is CASSLATGYSGNTIYF.

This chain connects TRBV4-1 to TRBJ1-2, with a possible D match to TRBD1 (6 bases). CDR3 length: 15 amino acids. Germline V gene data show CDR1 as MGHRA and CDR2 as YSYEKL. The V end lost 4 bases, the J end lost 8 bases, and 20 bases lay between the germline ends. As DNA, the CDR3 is TGCGCCAGCAGCCCCTCCCCGGGGGGGGCAGACGGCTACACCTTC. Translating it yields CASSPSPGGADGYTF.

CDR3 loop: CSASTPDTEAFF. In nucleotides, the CDR3 is TGCAGTGCTAGTACCCCAGACACTGAAGCTTTCTTT. The chain is built from TRBV20-1 and TRBJ1-1; no firm D call. The germline CDR1 and CDR2 sequences are DFQATT and SNEGSKA (reference sequence). V lost 3 bases to trimming and J lost 3 bases, with 8 bases between them. There are 12 residues in the CDR3.

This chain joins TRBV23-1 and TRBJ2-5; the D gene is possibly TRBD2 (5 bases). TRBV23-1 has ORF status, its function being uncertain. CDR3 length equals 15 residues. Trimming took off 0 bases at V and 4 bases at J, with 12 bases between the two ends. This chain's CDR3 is CASSQSPSTAETQYF. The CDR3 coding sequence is TGCGCCAGCAGTCAATCCCCTAGCACGGCAGAGACCCAGTACTTC.

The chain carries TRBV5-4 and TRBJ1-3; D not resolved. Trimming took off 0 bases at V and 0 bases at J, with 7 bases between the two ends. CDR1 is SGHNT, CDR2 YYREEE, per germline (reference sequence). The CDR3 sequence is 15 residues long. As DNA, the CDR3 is TGTGCCAGCAGCTTGGGCCCACTCTCTGGAAACACCATATATTTT. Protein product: CASSLGPLSGNTIYF.

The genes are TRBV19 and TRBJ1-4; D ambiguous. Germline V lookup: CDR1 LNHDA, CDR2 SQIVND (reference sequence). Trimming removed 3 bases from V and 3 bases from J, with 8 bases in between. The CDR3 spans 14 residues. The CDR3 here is CASSITTANEKLFF. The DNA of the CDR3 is TGTGCCAGTAGTATCACCACAGCTAATGAAAAACTGTTTTTT.